This T cell receptor (beta chain) was profiled in a study of blood T cell repertoires in COVID-19. In the authors' workflow: Amplifying reference gene primers gave estimates of nucleated cell counts. Clones were read by immunoSEQ multiplex PCR, and TCRdb kept only the in-frame ones, dropping some. D and trimming come from the DNA, and the V and J calls and clone size come from that table. There are some 300,000 clones in the sample; 88% occur only once, and around 2% lies in the top ten. Germline lookup yields CDR1 SGHAT and CDR2 FQDESV (reference sequence). The J segment lost 2 bases and the V segment lost 1 base, leaving 4 bases of the junction unmatched. CDR3 length equals 15 residues.

Sequencing input: PBMCs or T cells enriched from blood (not recorded which). The chain has TRBV11-1 and TRBJ2-5; 7 bases match TRBD1. The sequence was collected from a woman aged 60-70 years in a cohort exposed to, infected with or recovered from COVID-19 (not recorded which). The CDR3 nucleotides are TGTGCCAGCAGCTTAGGGACAGGAGTACAAGAGACCCAGTACTTC. Encoded protein: CASSLGTGVQETQYF.